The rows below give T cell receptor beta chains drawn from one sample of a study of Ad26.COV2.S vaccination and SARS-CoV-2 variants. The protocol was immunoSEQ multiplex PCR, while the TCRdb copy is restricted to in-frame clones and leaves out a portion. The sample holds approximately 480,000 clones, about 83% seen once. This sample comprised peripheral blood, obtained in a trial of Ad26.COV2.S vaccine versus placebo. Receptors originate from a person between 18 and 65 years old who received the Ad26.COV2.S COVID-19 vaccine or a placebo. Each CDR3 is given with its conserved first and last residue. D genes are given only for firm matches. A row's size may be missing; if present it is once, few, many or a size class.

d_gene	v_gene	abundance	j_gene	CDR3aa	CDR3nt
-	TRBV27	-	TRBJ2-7	CASSLSPGNYEQYF	TGTGCCAGCAGTTTATCCCCAGGGAACTACGAGCAGTACTTC
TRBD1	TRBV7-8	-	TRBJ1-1	CASSLEGQMNTEAFF	TGTGCCAGCAGCTTAGAGGGACAGATGAACACTGAAGCTTTCTTT
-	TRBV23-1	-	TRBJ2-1	CASSQSWAGANNEQFF	TGCGCCAGCAGTCAATCGTGGGCAGGGGCAAATAATGAGCAGTTCTTC
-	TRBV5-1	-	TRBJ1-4	CASSKGSNEKLFF	TGCGCCTCTTCAAAGGGATCTAATGAAAAACTGTTTTTT
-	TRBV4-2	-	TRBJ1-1	CASSQVAGGTEAFF	TGTGCCAGCAGCCAAGTAGCAGGAGGCACTGAAGCTTTCTTT
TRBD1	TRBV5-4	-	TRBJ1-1	CASREGAQAFF	TGTGCCAGCAGGGAGGGGGCCCAAGCTTTCTTT
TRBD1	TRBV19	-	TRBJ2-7	CASSAGQGSYEQYF	TGTGCCAGTAGTGCGGGACAGGGAAGCTACGAGCAGTACTTC
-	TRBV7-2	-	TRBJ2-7	CASSSNRVSYEQYF	TGTGCCAGCAGCTCGAACAGGGTCTCCTACGAGCAGTACTTC
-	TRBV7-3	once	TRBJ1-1	CASSLVPREGAFF	TGTGCCAGCAGCTTAGTTCCGCGTGAAGGGGCTTTCTTT
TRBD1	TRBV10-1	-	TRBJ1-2	CASRRPQGATYGYTF	TGCGCCAGCAGGCGACCACAGGGGGCCACTTATGGCTACACCTTC
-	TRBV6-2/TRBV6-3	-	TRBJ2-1	CASSNTQRSSYNEQFF	TGTGCCAGCAGTAACACTCAGAGGAGCTCCTACAATGAGCAGTTCTTC
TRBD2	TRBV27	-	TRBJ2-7	CASSSAGTRSVEQYF	TGTGCCAGCAGTAGCGCCGGGACTAGATCAGTCGAGCAGTACTTC
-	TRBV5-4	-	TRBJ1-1	CASSLVSSADTEAFF	TGTGCCAGCAGCTTGGTGTCCTCTGCAGACACTGAAGCTTTCTTT
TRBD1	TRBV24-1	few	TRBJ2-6	CATSDDRAGANVLTF	TGTGCCACCAGTGACGACAGGGCTGGGGCCAACGTCCTGACTTTC
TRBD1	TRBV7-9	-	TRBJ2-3	CASSPRAGQGVRTDTQYF	TGTGCCAGCAGCCCCCGGGCGGGACAGGGGGTTCGGACAGATACGCAGTATTTT
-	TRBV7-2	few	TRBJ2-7	CASNQGTLMSQYF	TGTGCCAGCAACCAGGGGACCTTGATGTCCCAGTACTTC
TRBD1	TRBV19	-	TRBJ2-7	CASSLGQGLSYEQYF	TGTGCCAGTAGCCTAGGACAGGGCCTCTCCTACGAGCAGTACTTC
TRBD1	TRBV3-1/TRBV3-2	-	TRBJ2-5	CASSLRGRAPRETQYF	TGTGCCAGCAGCTTAAGGGGGCGGGCCCCGAGGGAGACCCAGTACTTC
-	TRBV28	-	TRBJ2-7	CASSPPTAYEQYF	TGTGCCAGCAGTCCTCCGACCGCATACGAGCAGTACTTC
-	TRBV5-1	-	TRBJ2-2	CASSLMGAGELFF	TGCGCCAGCAGCTTGATGGGCGCCGGGGAGCTGTTTTTT
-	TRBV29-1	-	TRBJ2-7	CSVGSREQYF	TGCAGCGTTGGTTCCCGCGAGCAGTACTTC
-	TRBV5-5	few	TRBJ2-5	CASSSQGPQETQYF	TGTGCCAGCAGCTCACAGGGCCCCCAAGAGACCCAGTACTTC
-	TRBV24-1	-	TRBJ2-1	CATSSEGQSPYNEQFF	TGTGCCACCAGCTCAGAAGGACAGTCGCCCTACAATGAGCAGTTCTTC
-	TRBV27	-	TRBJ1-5	CASSTRQNQPQHF	TGTGCCAGCAGTACCCGACAGAATCAGCCCCAGCATTTT
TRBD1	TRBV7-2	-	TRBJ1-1	CASSYSNRRDRVVHTEAFF	TGTGCCAGCAGTTACTCCAACCGCCGGGACAGGGTTGTACACACTGAAGCTTTCTTT
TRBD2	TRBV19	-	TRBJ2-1	CASSIGLAGEQFF	TGTGCCAGTAGTATCGGACTAGCGGGTGAGCAGTTCTTC
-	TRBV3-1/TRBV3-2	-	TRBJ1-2	CASSQDAGRGGGYGYTF	TGTGCCAGCAGCCAAGACGCGGGGAGGGGCGGAGGCTATGGCTACACCTTC
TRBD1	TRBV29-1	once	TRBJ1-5	CSVSAGTGVQPQHF	TGCAGCGTATCGGCCGGGACAGGGGTCCAGCCCCAGCATTTT
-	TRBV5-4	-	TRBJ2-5	CATQGGGQQETQYF	TGTGCCACCCAGGGGGGGGGACAACAAGAGACCCAGTACTTC
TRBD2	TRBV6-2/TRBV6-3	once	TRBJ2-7	CASSPLAGGPGYEQYF	TGTGCCAGCAGCCCTCTAGCGGGAGGGCCGGGGTACGAGCAGTACTTC
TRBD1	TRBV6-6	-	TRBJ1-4	CASSYDRGWEKLFF	TGTGCCAGCAGTTATGACAGGGGCTGGGAAAAACTGTTTTTT
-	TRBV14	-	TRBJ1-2	CASSPTLRVKGDYGYTF	TGTGCCAGCAGCCCAACATTGAGGGTAAAGGGGGACTATGGCTACACCTTC
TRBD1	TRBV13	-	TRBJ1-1	CAIPHLPGQGTEAFF	TGTGCCATTCCCCACCTACCGGGACAGGGCACTGAAGCTTTCTTT
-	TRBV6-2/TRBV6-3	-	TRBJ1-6	CASSYAHWSSPLHF	TGTGCCAGCAGTTACGCGCACTGGTCGTCACCCCTCCACTTT
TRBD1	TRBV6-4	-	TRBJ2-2	CASSEGRQGAFAGELFF	TGTGCCAGCAGTGAGGGGAGACAGGGGGCCTTCGCCGGGGAGCTGTTTTTT
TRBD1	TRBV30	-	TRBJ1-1	CAWSALFGTEAFF	TGTGCCTGGAGTGCACTCTTCGGGACAGAGGCTTTCTTT
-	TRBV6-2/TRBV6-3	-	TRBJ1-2	CASSSGLQGYGYTF	TGTGCCAGCAGTTCGGGACTCCAGGGCTATGGCTACACCTTC
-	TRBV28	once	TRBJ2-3	CASSAVSGTQYF	TGTGCCAGCAGCGCAGTTAGTGGTACGCAGTATTTT
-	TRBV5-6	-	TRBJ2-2	CASSLNGGNGGELFF	TGTGCCAGCAGCCTAAACGGGGGTAACGGCGGGGAGCTGTTTTTT
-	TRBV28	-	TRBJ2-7	CASSTQVPLYEQYF	TGTGCCAGCAGTACACAGGTTCCCCTCTACGAGCAGTACTTC
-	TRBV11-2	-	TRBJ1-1	CASSLDVGGTEAFF	TGTGCCAGCAGCTTAGATGTCGGTGGGACTGAAGCTTTCTTT
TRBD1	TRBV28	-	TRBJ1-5	CASRATGVSNQPQHF	TGTGCCAGCAGAGCCACAGGGGTCAGCAATCAGCCCCAGCATTTT
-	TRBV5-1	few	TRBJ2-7	CASSLVGREQYF	TGCGCCAGCAGCTTGGTTGGGCGCGAGCAGTACTTC
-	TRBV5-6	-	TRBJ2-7	CASRSGLKSYEQYF	TGTGCCAGCAGGTCGGGACTTAAGTCCTACGAGCAGTACTTC
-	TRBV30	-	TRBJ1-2	CAWSGDGDYYGYTF	TGTGCCTGGAGTGGGGACGGGGATTACTATGGCTACACCTTC
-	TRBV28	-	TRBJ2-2	CASTPSLQQATGELFF	TGTGCCAGCACCCCTTCACTTCAACAAGCAACCGGGGAGCTGTTTTTT
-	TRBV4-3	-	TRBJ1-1	CASSPAVGGYTEAFF	TGCGCCAGCAGCCCCGCTGTGGGGGGGTACACTGAAGCTTTCTTT
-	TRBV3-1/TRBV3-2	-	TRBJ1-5	CASSQGGNQPQHF	TGTGCCAGCAGCCAAGGTGGCAATCAGCCCCAGCATTTT
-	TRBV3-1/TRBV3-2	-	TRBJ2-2	CASSPGERETNTGELFF	TGTGCCAGCAGCCCAGGGGAGCGGGAAACGAACACCGGGGAGCTGTTTTTT